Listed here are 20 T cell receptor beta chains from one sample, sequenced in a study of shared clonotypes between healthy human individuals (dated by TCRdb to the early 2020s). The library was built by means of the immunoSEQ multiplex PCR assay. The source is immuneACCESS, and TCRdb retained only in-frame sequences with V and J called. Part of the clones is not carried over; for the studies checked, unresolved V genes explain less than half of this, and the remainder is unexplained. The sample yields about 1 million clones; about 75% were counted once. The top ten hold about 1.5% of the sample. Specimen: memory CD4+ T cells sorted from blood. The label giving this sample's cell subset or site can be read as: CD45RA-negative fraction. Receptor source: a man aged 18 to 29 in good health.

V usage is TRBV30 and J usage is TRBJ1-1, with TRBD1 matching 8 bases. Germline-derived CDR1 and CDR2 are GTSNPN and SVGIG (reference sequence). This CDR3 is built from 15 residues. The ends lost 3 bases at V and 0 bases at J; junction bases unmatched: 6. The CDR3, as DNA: TGTGCCTGGAGCCGACAGGGGCCTATGAACACTGAAGCTTTCTTT. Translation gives CAWSRQGPMNTEAFF.

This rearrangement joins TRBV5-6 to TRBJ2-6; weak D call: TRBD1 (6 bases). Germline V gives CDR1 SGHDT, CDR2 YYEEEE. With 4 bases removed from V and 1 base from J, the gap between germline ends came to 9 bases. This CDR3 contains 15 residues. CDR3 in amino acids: CASSEQGSGANVLTF. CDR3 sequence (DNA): TGTGCCAGCAGCGAACAGGGTTCTGGGGCCAACGTCCTGACTTTC.

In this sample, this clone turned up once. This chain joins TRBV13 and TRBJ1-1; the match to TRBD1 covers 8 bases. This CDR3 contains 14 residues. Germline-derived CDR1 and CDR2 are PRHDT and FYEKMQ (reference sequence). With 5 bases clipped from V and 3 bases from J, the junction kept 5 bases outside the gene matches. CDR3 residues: CASSLDRGDTEAFF. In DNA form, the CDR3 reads TGTGCCAGCAGCCTAGACAGGGGAGACACTGAAGCTTTCTTT. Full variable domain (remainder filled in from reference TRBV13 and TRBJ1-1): AAGVIQSPRHLIKEKRETATLKCYPIPRHDTVYWYQQGPGQDPQFLISFYEKMQSDKGSIPDRFSAQQFSDYHSELNMSSLELGDSALYFCASSLDRGDTEAFFGQGTRLTVV.

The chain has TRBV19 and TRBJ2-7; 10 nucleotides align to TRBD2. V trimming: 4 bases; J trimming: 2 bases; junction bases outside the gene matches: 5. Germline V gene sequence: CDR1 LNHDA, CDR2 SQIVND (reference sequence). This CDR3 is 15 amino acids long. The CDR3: CASSRLAGAPYEQYF. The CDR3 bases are TGTGCCAGTAGTAGGCTAGCGGGGGCTCCCTACGAGCAGTACTTC. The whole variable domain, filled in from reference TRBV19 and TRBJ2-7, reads DGGITQSPKYLFRKEGQNVTLSCEQNLNHDAMYWYRQDPGQGLRLIYYSQIVNDFQKGDIAEGYSVSREKKESFPLTVTSAQKNPTAFYLCASSRLAGAPYEQYFGPGTRLTVT.

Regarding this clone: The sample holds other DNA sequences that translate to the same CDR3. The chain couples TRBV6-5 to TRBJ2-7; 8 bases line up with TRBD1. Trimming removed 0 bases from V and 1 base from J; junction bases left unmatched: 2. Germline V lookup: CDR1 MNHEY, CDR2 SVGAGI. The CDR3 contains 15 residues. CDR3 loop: CASSYSTGGSYEQYF. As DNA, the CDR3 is TGTGCCAGCAGTTACTCTACAGGGGGGTCCTACGAGCAGTACTTC.

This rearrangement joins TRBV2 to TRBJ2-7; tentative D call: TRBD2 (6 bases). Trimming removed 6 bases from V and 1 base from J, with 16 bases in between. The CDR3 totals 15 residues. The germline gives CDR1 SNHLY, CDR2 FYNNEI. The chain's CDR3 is CASSELVAVSYEQYF. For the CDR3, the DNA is TGTGCCAGCAGCGAGTTGGTAGCGGTATCCTACGAGCAGTACTTC.

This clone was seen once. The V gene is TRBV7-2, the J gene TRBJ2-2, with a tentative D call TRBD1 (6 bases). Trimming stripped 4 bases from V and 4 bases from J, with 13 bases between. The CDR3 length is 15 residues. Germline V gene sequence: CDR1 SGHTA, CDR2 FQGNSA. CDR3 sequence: CASSSTRGGTGELFF. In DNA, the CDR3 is TGTGCCAGCAGCTCTACCAGGGGTGGCACCGGGGAGCTGTTTTTT. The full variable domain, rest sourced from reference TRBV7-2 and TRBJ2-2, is GAGVSQSPSNKVTEKGKDVELRCDPISGHTALYWYRQSLGQGLEFLIYFQGNSAPDKSGLPSDRFSAERTGGSVSTLTIQRTQQEDSAVYLCASSSTRGGTGELFFGEGSRLTVL.

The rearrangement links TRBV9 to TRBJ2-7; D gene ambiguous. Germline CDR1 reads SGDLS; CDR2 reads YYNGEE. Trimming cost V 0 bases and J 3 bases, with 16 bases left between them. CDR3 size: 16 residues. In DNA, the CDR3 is TGTGCCAGCAGCGTAGGGTCAGACCCATCTCTCTACGAGCAGTACTTC. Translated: CASSVGSDPSLYEQYF.

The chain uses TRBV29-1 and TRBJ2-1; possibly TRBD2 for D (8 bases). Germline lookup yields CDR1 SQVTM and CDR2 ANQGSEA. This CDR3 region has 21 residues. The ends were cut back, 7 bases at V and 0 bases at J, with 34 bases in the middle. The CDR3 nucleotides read TGCAGCGGAAACGGACAGGTCGGGACTCTAGCGGGTCTACGCTCCTACAATGAGCAGTTCTTC. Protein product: CSGNGQVGTLAGLRSYNEQFF.

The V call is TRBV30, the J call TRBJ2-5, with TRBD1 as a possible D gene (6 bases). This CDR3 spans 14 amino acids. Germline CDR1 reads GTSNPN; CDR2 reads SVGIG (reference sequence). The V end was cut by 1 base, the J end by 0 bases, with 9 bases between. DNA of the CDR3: TGTGCCTGGAGTGGTGGGGGCAACCAAGAGACCCAGTACTTC. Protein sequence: CAWSGGGNQETQYF.

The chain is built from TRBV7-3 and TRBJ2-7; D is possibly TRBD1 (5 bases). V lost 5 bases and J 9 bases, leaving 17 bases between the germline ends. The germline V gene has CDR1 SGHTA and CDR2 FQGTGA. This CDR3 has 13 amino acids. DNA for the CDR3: TGTGCCAGCAGCCCCGCGGTAGGGGTTGCGCAGTACTTC. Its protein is CASSPAVGVAQYF.

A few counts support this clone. CDR3 sequence: CASSLAGRNEQFF. CDR3 DNA sequence: TGCGCCAGCAGCTTGGCAGGGAGGAATGAGCAGTTCTTC. This sequence joins TRBV5-1 and TRBJ2-1, with D perhaps TRBD2 (6 bases). CDR1 and CDR2 from the germline V gene are SGHRS and YFSETQ. The CDR3 totals 13 residues. V was shortened by 0 bases and J by 7 bases, with 8 bases between the two germline ends.

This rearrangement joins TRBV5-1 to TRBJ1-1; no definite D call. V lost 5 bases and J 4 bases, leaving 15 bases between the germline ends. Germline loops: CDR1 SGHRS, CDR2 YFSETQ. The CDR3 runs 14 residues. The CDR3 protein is CASSRGDGTTEAFF. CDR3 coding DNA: TGCGCCAGCAGTCGGGGAGATGGAACCACTGAAGCTTTCTTT.

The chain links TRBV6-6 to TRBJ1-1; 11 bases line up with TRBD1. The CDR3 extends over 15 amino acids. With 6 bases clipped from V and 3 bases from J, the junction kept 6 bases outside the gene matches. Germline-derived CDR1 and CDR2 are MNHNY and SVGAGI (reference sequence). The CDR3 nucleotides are TGTGCCAGCAGGCCGGGACAGGGGGTCGACACTGAAGCTTTCTTT. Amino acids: CASRPGQGVDTEAFF.

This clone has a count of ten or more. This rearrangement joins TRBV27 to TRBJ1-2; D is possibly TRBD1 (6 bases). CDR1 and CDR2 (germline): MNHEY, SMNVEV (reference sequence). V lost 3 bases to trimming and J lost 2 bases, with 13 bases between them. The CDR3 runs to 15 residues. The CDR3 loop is CASSLSPGANYGYTF. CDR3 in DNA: TGTGCCAGCAGTTTGTCTCCAGGGGCGAACTATGGCTACACCTTC.

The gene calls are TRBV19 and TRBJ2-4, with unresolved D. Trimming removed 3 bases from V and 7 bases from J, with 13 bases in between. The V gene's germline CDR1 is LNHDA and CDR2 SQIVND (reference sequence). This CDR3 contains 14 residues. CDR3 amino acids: CASSILGPGNIQYF. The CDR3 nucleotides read TGTGCCAGTAGTATCCTAGGCCCGGGCAACATTCAGTACTTC.

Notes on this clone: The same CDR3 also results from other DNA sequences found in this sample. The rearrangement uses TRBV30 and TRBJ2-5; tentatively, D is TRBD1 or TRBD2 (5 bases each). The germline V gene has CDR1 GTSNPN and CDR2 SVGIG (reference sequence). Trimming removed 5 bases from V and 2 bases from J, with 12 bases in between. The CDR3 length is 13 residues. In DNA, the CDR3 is TGTGCCTGGGAGAGGGGATTACAAGAGACCCAGTACTTC. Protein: CAWERGLQETQYF.

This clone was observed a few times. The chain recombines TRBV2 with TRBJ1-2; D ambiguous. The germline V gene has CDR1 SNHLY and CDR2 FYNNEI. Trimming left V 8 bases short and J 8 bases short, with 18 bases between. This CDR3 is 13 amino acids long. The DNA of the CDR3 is TGTGCCAGCGCCGGGGATCTAGGTCGGGGCTACACCTTC. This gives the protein CASAGDLGRGYTF.

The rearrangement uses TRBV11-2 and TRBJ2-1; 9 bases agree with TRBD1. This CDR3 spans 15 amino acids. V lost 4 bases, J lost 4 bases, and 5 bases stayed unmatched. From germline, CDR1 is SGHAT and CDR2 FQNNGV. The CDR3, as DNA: TGTGCCAGCAGCTCAAACAGGGGGCTTTACAATGAGCAGTTCTTC. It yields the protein CASSSNRGLYNEQFF.

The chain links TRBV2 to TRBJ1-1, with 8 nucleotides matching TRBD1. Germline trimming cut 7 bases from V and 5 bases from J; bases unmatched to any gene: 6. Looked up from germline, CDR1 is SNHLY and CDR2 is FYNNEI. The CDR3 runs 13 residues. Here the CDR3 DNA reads TGTGCCAGCAAAACTAACAGGGGGACTGAAGCTTTCTTT. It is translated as CASKTNRGTEAFF.